This passage covers 22 T cell receptor beta chains from one sample sequenced in a study of T cells in women clearing cervical HPV infection (dated by TCRdb to 2016 to 2019). The protocol used for the library was the immunoSEQ multiplex PCR assay. Entries here come from immuneACCESS through TCRdb and include only in-frame sequences with V and J called. Some clones fail to appear in such tables; in the studies checked, an unresolved V gene covers under half of the shortfall, and the cause of the remainder is unknown. This sample's clone table shows approximately 39,000 clones. The ten top clones hold approximately 3.7% of the sample. The sample consisted of blood buffy coat. Source of these receptors: a woman aged 18 to 75 with a cervical HPV16 infection that either progressed to CIN3+ or cleared (not recorded which).

Concerning this clone itself: The read finishes 3 residues shy of the CDR3 end, and the germline J gene is used to complete it. The chain is built from TRBV10-3 and TRBJ1-2, with no clear D. Trimming took 4 bases from V and 6 from J, leaving 15 bases between them. Germline V gives CDR1 ENHRY, CDR2 SYGVKD. This CDR3 region has 14 residues. The covered CDR3 bases are TGTGCCATCAGTGGGACTATGACGGGAGATGGC. This codes for CAISGTMTGDG. The complete CDR3 protein is CAISGTMTGDGYTF.

As concerns this clone: The observed sequence ends 3 residues before the CDR3 terminus, with the missing tail filled in from the germline J gene. The chain carries TRBV19 and TRBJ2-1; TRBD2 is a possible D gene (5 bases). V shed 5 bases and J shed 4 bases, with 12 bases lying between them. The CDR3 is 14 residues long. Germline lookup yields CDR1 LNHDA and CDR2 SQIVND (reference sequence). CDR3 sequence reads: CASSASSWYNEQFF. CDR3 DNA (partial): TGTGCCAGTAGTGCGTCTAGCTGGTACAATGAG.

In regard to this clone: The read gets to within 3 residues of the CDR3 end, and the germline J gene fills in the rest. This chain links TRBV18 with TRBJ1-1; D uncertain. From germline, CDR1 is KGHSH and CDR2 LQKENI. Trimming removed 2 bases at V and 1 base at J, with 8 bases between. The CDR3 is 14 amino acids. The part of the CDR3 DNA that was read is TGTGCCAGCTCACCATTATCAGAGAACACTGAA. Encoded protein: CASSPLSENTE. The full-length CDR3 reads as CASSPLSENTEAFF. Variable domain in full (rest from reference TRBV18 and TRBJ1-1): NAGVMQNPRHLVRRRGQEARLRCSPMKGHSHVYWYRQLPEEGLKFMVYLQKENIIDESGMPKERFSAEFPKEGPSILRIQQVVRGDSAAYFCASSPLSENTEAFFGQGTRLTVV.

Regarding this clone: Read data end 3 residues before the CDR3 end; the end is taken from the germline J gene. The rearrangement joins TRBV7-6 to TRBJ2-3; D is uncertain. This CDR3 is built from 17 residues. V lost 5 bases, J lost 1 base, and 19 bases lay in between. Germline values: CDR1 SGHVS, CDR2 FNYEAQ. CDR3 DNA (partial): TGTGCCAGCAGCCCCCTCCTCTGGAAGAGCGGCACAGATACG. It is translated as CASSPLLWKSGTDT. The complete CDR3 protein is CASSPLLWKSGTDTQYF.

Comment on this clone: The CDR3 end is not reached by the read, which stops 3 residues before it; the germline J gene fills it in. This rearrangement joins TRBV4-2 to TRBJ2-5; 10 bases are a match to TRBD2. CDR1 and CDR2 from the germline V gene are LGHNA and YNFKEQ. This CDR3 region has 17 residues. V trimming: 4 bases; J trimming: 2 bases; junction bases outside the gene matches: 10. CDR3 loop: CASSPPLSGRGQETQYF. Incomplete CDR3 DNA: TGTGCCAGCAGCCCTCCCTTGAGCGGGAGGGGACAAGAGACC.

Comments on this clone: The read ends 3 residues early relative to the CDR3; the germline J gene fills the gap. V is TRBV20-1 and J is TRBJ2-5; 7 bases map to TRBD2. Germline V gives CDR1 DFQATT, CDR2 SNEGSKA (reference sequence). The CDR3 consists of 15 residues. V lost 1 base, J lost 5 bases, and 10 bases stayed unmatched. Incomplete CDR3 DNA: TGCAGTGCTAGAGGAATAAGCGGGGAGGGGGAGACC. This translates into CSARGISGEGET. The full CDR3 reads CSARGISGEGETQYF.

A word on this clone: The read is 3 residues too short to cover the CDR3 end, so that end is filled in from the germline J gene. This chain links TRBV28 with TRBJ1-5; 12 positions agree with TRBD1. CDR1 and CDR2 from the germline V gene are MDHEN and SYDVKM. V trimming: 6 bases; J trimming: 7 bases; junction bases outside the gene matches: 7. The CDR3 extends over 15 amino acids. CDR3 in amino acids: CASRPGTGGWQPQHF. CDR3 bases read: TGTGCCAGCAGGCCCGGGACAGGGGGCTGGCAGCCC.

As regards this clone: From the germline J gene comes the end of the CDR3, since the read stops 3 residues before it. This sequence joins TRBV20-1 and TRBJ2-2, with TRBD2 matching over 11 bases. The CDR3 covers 15 residues. Trimming took 3 bases from V and 2 from J; bases not matched to a gene: 2. The V gene's germline CDR1 is DFQATT and CDR2 SNEGSKA (reference sequence). CDR3 DNA (partial): TGCAGTGCTAGGGGACTAGCGGATAACACCGGGGAG. It encodes CSARGLADNTGE. The whole CDR3 protein reads CSARGLADNTGELFF.

Note on this clone: The read stops 3 residues short of the end of the CDR3; the missing end is completed from the germline J gene. The V and J genes are TRBV19 and TRBJ1-1, with 11 bases that match TRBD1. Germline V gives CDR1 LNHDA, CDR2 SQIVND (reference sequence). J was trimmed by 1 base and V by 7 bases; bases with no gene match: 5. The CDR3 loop spans 15 amino acids. CDR3 in amino acids: CASTRDRGTNTEAFF. Partial CDR3 DNA: TGTGCCAGTACCCGGGACAGGGGGACGAACACTGAA.

As for this clone: The read ends 3 residues shy of where the CDR3 ends; the end is completed using the germline J gene. J is TRBJ2-1 and V is TRBV29-1; D call uncertain. The CDR3 is 14 amino acids. Trimming shortened V by 3 bases and J by 0 bases, and 9 bases separated the two germline ends. From germline, CDR1 is SQVTM and CDR2 ANQGSEA. The CDR3 bases that were read are TGCAGCGTTGACATTCCCTACTCCTACAATGAG. It encodes CSVDIPYSYNE. The complete CDR3 protein is CSVDIPYSYNEQFF.

A note on this clone: The CDR3 end lies 3 residues beyond the end of the read and is filled in from the germline J gene. The chain is built from TRBV7-2 and TRBJ2-2; D remains unclear. V lost 5 bases, J lost 2 bases, and 3 bases lay in between. The germline V gene encodes CDR1 SGHTA and CDR2 FQGNSA. CDR3 length equals 12 residues. The CDR3 protein is CASSHNTGELFF. CDR3 DNA (partial): TGTGCCAGCAGCCATAACACCGGGGAG.

Points on this clone: The read gets to within 3 residues of the CDR3 end, and the germline J gene fills in the rest. V is TRBV11-2 and J is TRBJ1-4; perhaps TRBD1 as D (5 bases). Per the germline V gene, CDR1 is SGHAT and CDR2 is FQNNGV. The CDR3 is made up of 14 amino acids. Trimming removed 1 base from V and 7 bases from J, with 10 bases in between. CDR3 amino acids: CASSLGRATEKLFF. The CDR3 DNA, read in part, is TGTGCCAGCAGCTTAGGCAGGGCTACTGAAAAA.

Concerning this clone: The read stops 3 residues short of the end of the CDR3; the missing end is completed from the germline J gene. V usage is TRBV9 and J usage is TRBJ2-2, with a weak D call TRBD2 (5 bases). CDR1 SGDLS and CDR2 YYNGEE come from the germline V gene. This CDR3 is built from 15 residues. V was shortened by 1 base and J by 4 bases, with 11 bases between the two germline ends. The CDR3 is CASSVQGLSTGELFF. The sequenced part of the CDR3 DNA is TGTGCCAGCAGCGTACAAGGACTTAGCACCGGGGAG.

On this clone itself: With the read ending 3 residues before the CDR3 end, the germline J gene is used to fill in that end. The chain links TRBV6-2 or TRBV6-3 to TRBJ2-1, with a tentative D call TRBD2 (5 bases). Germline CDR1 MNHEY, CDR2 SVGEGT. The CDR3 runs 15 residues. V was shortened by 2 bases and J by 4 bases, with 12 bases between the two germline ends. This CDR3 reads CASSYAGVGYNEQFF. The sequenced CDR3 bases are TGTGCCAGCAGTTACGCGGGCGTAGGTTACAATGAG.

A word on this clone: The read ends 3 residues shy of where the CDR3 ends; the end is completed using the germline J gene. The chain has TRBV20-1 and TRBJ2-1; 8 nucleotides agree with TRBD2. In germline, CDR1 is DFQATT, CDR2 SNEGSKA (reference sequence). The ends lost 0 bases at V and 9 bases at J; junction bases unmatched: 7. This CDR3 comprises 14 residues. The CDR3 DNA, read in part, is TGCAGTGCTAGAGACCCGGGGGGGCCGAGTGAG. As protein: CSARDPGGPSE. Given in full, the CDR3 is CSARDPGGPSEQFF.

A note on this clone: The sequenced fragment ends 3 residues before the CDR3 boundary, so the rest is inferred from the germline J gene. The chain is built from TRBV6-2 or TRBV6-3 and TRBJ2-6, with 7 bases lining up with TRBD1. Germline V lookup: CDR1 MNHEY, CDR2 SVGEGT. J was trimmed by 2 bases and V by 8 bases; bases with no gene match: 12. CDR3 length: 17 residues. The CDR3 is CASADLGQTAGANVLTF. Incomplete CDR3 DNA: TGTGCCAGCGCCGACTTGGGACAGACCGCTGGGGCCAACGTC.

Concerning this clone itself: The read falls 3 residues short of the CDR3 end, and the missing part is taken from the germline J gene. This chain links TRBV29-1 with TRBJ2-7, with D perhaps matching TRBD2 (6 bases). V lost 5 bases, J lost 3 bases, and 14 bases lay in between. CDR3 length equals 13 residues. The V gene's germline CDR1 is SQVTM and CDR2 ANQGSEA. CDR3 protein: CSVFLRDSYEQYF. CDR3 DNA, as far as it was read: TGCAGCGTTTTCCTGCGGGATAGCTACGAG.

Details on this clone: The read finishes 3 residues shy of the CDR3 end, and the germline J gene is used to complete it. This chain connects TRBV18 to TRBJ1-3; no firm D call. Trimming took off 5 bases at V and 2 bases at J, with 10 bases between the two ends. The CDR3 covers 14 residues. CDR1 and CDR2 (germline): KGHSH, LQKENI. The CDR3 loop is CASSERGTGNTIYF. The sequenced part of the CDR3 DNA is TGTGCCAGCTCAGAGCGTGGTACTGGAAACACC.

A note on this clone: The read stops 3 residues short of the end of the CDR3; the missing end is completed from the germline J gene. The chain is built from TRBV19 and TRBJ2-7, with TRBD1 matching over 7 bases. The CDR3 length is 15 residues. Losses at the gene ends were 3 bases for V and 2 bases for J; bases not matched to a gene: 7. Germline V gene lookup returns CDR1 LNHDA and CDR2 SQIVND (reference sequence). This CDR3 is CASSIRQGRPYEQYF. CDR3 DNA (partial): TGTGCCAGTAGTATCCGACAGGGAAGACCCTACGAG.

As regards this clone: The missing CDR3 end, 3 residues past where the read stops, is filled in from the germline J gene. Other DNA sequences in the sample encode the same CDR3. The chain carries TRBV4-2 and TRBJ2-7; tentative D call: TRBD1 (5 bases). Trimming left V 1 base short and J 1 base short, with 11 bases between. The CDR3 length is 15 residues. Per the germline V gene, CDR1 is LGHNA and CDR2 is YNFKEQ. This CDR3 reads CASSQGTGPSYEQYF. The covered CDR3 bases are TGTGCCAGCAGCCAAGGAACAGGTCCATCCTACGAG.

About this clone itself: The sequenced fragment ends 3 residues before the CDR3 boundary, so the rest is inferred from the germline J gene. This chain joins TRBV5-4 and TRBJ2-5, with 7 bases aligning to TRBD2. Germline CDR1 and CDR2: SGHNT and YYREEE (reference sequence). V lost 4 bases, J lost 2 bases, and 8 bases stayed unmatched. This CDR3 is built from 15 residues. The part of the CDR3 DNA that was read is TGTGCCAGCAGCAAGACCCTAGCGGCACAAGAGACC. Its protein product is CASSKTLAAQET. The full CDR3 is CASSKTLAAQETQYF.

Comments on this clone: The read terminates 3 residues before the CDR3 end, so the remaining end is supplied by the germline J gene. The chain couples TRBV7-9 to TRBJ1-2, with 9 bases lining up with TRBD1. Germline CDR1 reads SEHNR; CDR2 reads FQNEAQ (reference sequence). CDR3 length: 14 amino acids. CDR3 loop: CASSLGQGTGGYTF. CDR3 bases read: TGTGCCAGCAGCCTGGGACAGGGAACGGGCGGC. The variable domain in full, with the rest retrieved from reference TRBV7-9 and TRBJ1-2, is DTGVSQNPRHKITKRGQNVTFRCDPISEHNRLYWYRQTLGQGPEFLTYFQNEAQLEKSRLLSDRFSAERPKGSFSTLEIQRTEQGDSAMYLCASSLGQGTGGYTFGSGTRLTVV.